Described below is a single T cell receptor beta chain sequence and its context. What it recognizes is unknown. The data belong to a study of blood T cells in healthy people across ages. V dropped 1 base and J dropped 1 base, with 13 bases sitting between them. There are 16 residues in the CDR3. Per the germline V gene, CDR1 is SGHRS and CDR2 is YFSETQ. The study isolated at least 6.5 million PBMCs from each sample. A sample-barcoded 5' primer and a J-beta primer mix were used in a second PCR of roughly 7 to 11 cycles. TCRdb re-called the 5' RACE reads through MiXCR, storing one row per CDR3 protein. The sample shows about 1.8 million distinct CDR3 sequences, 49% of them seen only once. Broader study findings: Age brought a roughly linear fall in TCR beta diversity measured per million T cells. Aged donors had fewer naive CD4+ cells and lower diversity than long-lived donors.

The sequence was obtained from a woman between 35 and 50 years old in good health. The specimen sequenced was blood. The chain carries TRBV5-1 and TRBJ2-3, with D hard to call. The CDR3 nucleotides read TGCGCCAGCAGCTTGCCCCTTCCCGCGGGCACAGATACGCAGTATTTT. Amino acids: CASSLPLPAGTDTQYF.